The next 18 T cell receptor beta chains were all read from a single sample in a study of T-cell reconstitution after alpha-beta-depleted transplantation in children. For TCRbeta, the library was prepared with unique molecular identifiers. One entry per CDR3 protein, called by TCRdb with MiXCR from the PCR reads. Among about 420,000 distinct CDR3 sequences listed, 11% were seen once. Sequences were derived from PBMCs from the stem cell graft donor, sampled from the stem cell graft. The receptors derive from a human donor who donated a stem cell graft to a child with acute myeloid leukemia.

This rearrangement joins TRBV20-1 to TRBJ2-2; maybe TRBD2 (6 bases). The CDR3 is made up of 21 amino acids. V gave up 1 base and J gave up 3 bases, with 30 bases separating them. Germline assignment: CDR1 DFQATT and CDR2 SNEGSKA (reference sequence). In DNA, the CDR3 is TGCAGTGCTAGAGCACCCCCTGGAGAGGTTTTGGGACTTCCAGACACCGGGGAGCTGTTTTTT. Its translation is CSARAPPGEVLGLPDTGELFF.

The genes are TRBV7-3 and TRBJ2-4; 10 bases map to TRBD2. This CDR3 is 15 amino acids long. Germline lookup yields CDR1 SGHTA and CDR2 FQGTGA. V lost 5 bases, J lost 7 bases, and 8 bases stayed unmatched. This CDR3 is CASSQDPTSGNIQYF. The CDR3 bases are TGTGCCAGCAGCCAGGACCCGACTAGCGGGAACATTCAGTACTTC.

The chain links TRBV7-9 to TRBJ1-6; D is ambiguous. This CDR3 is built from 12 residues. V gave up 6 bases and J gave up 8 bases, with 8 bases separating them. Germline V lookup: CDR1 SEHNR, CDR2 FQNEAQ (reference sequence). CDR3 coding DNA: TGTGCCAGCAGGCGGTCCGATTCACCCCTCCACTTT. As protein: CASRRSDSPLHF.

This chain connects TRBV2 to TRBJ2-1, with 9 positions matching TRBD2. After removal of 6 bases from V and 4 bases from J, the junction contained 10 bases not matched to a gene. Looked up from germline, CDR1 is SNHLY and CDR2 is FYNNEI. The CDR3 runs to 16 residues. CDR3 amino acids: CASRTLAGALYNEQFF. The CDR3 DNA is TGTGCCAGCAGAACCTTAGCGGGGGCCCTTTACAATGAGCAGTTCTTC.

J is TRBJ1-5 and V is TRBV5-8, with D maybe TRBD1 (6 bases). CDR1 SGHTS and CDR2 YDEGEE come from the germline V gene. This CDR3 has 13 amino acids. Between the trimmed V and J ends, which lost 6 bases and 7 bases, there was a span of 14 bases. CDR3 DNA sequence: TGTGCCAGCACCAGAGGGGGTAAACAGCCCCAGCATTTT. Protein: CASTRGGKQPQHF. Complete variable domain (other parts from reference TRBV5-8 and TRBJ1-5): EAGVTQSPTHLIKTRGQQATLRCSPISGHTSVYWYQQALGLGLQFLLWYDEGEERNRGNFPPRFSGRQFPNYSSELNVNALELEDSALYLCASTRGGKQPQHFGDGTRLSIL.

The chain links TRBV25-1 to TRBJ1-2, with 7 bases that match TRBD1. The J segment lost 4 bases and the V segment lost 5 bases, leaving 4 bases of the junction unmatched. CDR1 is MGHDK and CDR2 is SYGVNS in the germline V gene. This CDR3 contains 13 residues. The CDR3 nucleotides read TGTGCCAGCAGTACCGGGACAGCCTATGGCTACACCTTC. Translating it yields CASSTGTAYGYTF.

The chain uses TRBV7-2 and TRBJ2-2; weak D call: TRBD2 (5 bases). Trimming pared 8 bases from V and 0 bases from J, leaving 10 bases between. The CDR3 contains 14 residues. Per germline, CDR1 SGHTA and CDR2 FQGNSA. CDR3 sequence (DNA): TGTGCCAGCGCCCCCGGGGCGAACACCGGGGAGCTGTTTTTT. It is translated as CASAPGANTGELFF.

The genes are TRBV3-1 and TRBJ2-5; possibly TRBD2 for D (6 bases). This CDR3 is 14 amino acids long. Germline V gene lookup returns CDR1 LGHDT and CDR2 YNNKEL (reference sequence). Trimming pared 3 bases from V and 4 bases from J, leaving 12 bases between. The CDR3 sequence: CASSQLGGGETQYF. The DNA for the CDR3 is TGTGCCAGCAGCCAGTTGGGGGGAGGAGAGACCCAGTACTTC.

The chain uses TRBV5-8 and TRBJ2-2, with TRBD2 matching 9 bases. Germline lookup yields CDR1 SGHTS and CDR2 YDEGEE. The CDR3 is 17 amino acids. Trimming took 8 bases from V and 6 from J; bases not matched to a gene: 17. The CDR3 DNA reads TGTGCCAGGGGCCCAGGGGGGGCAGCGGGAGGAGCCGGGGAGCTGTTTTTT. This translates into CARGPGGAAGGAGELFF.

This clonotype has just a few counts. The J gene is TRBJ2-1, the V gene TRBV29-1; D gene unclear. CDR1 is SQVTM and CDR2 is ANQGSEA in the germline V gene. The CDR3 covers 13 residues. The V end was cut by 2 bases, the J end by 6 bases, with 11 bases between. The CDR3 sequence is CSVEHGNANEQFF. DNA of the CDR3: TGCAGCGTTGAACATGGGAACGCCAATGAGCAGTTCTTC.

The chain employs TRBV29-1 and TRBJ1-2; D is undetermined. The V gene lost 5 bases and the J gene lost 6 bases, with 13 bases spanning the gap. The CDR3 is 12 amino acids. Per the germline V gene, CDR1 is SQVTM and CDR2 is ANQGSEA. The chain's CDR3 is CSVLQLLNGYTF. In nucleotides, the CDR3 is TGCAGCGTTCTCCAGCTCCTTAATGGCTACACCTTC.

This chain connects TRBV12-3 or TRBV12-4 to TRBJ2-2; 11 positions agree with TRBD2. The CDR3 has 17 residues. V lost 6 bases, J lost 2 bases, and 8 bases stayed unmatched. CDR3: CASRLTSGIGNTGELFF. As DNA, the CDR3 is TGTGCCAGCAGGCTGACTAGCGGGATAGGTAACACCGGGGAGCTGTTTTTT.

This sequence joins TRBV15 and TRBJ2-1; 7 bases are a match to TRBD2. The CDR3 contains 15 residues. The germline gives CDR1 LNHNV, CDR2 YYDKDF (reference sequence). V lost 2 bases, J lost 4 bases, and 5 bases stayed unmatched. CDR3 amino acids: CATSRTGGIYNEQFF. CDR3 coding DNA: TGTGCCACCAGCAGAACCGGGGGGATATACAATGAGCAGTTCTTC.

This clonotype was seen more than once but under ten times. The V and J genes are TRBV14 and TRBJ1-2; 7 bases are a match to TRBD1. The CDR3 consists of 15 residues. The germline gives CDR1 SGHDN, CDR2 FVKESK. The V segment lost 4 bases and the J segment 8 bases; nucleotides outside the gene matches: 13. CDR3 DNA sequence: TGTGCCAGCAGCCCTGGGTTCAGGGGGGCATACGGCTACACCTTC. This sequence encodes CASSPGFRGAYGYTF. The full variable domain, completed using reference TRBV14 and TRBJ1-2, is EAGVTQFPSHSVIEKGQTVTLRCDPISGHDNLYWYRRVMGKEIKFLLHFVKESKQDESGMPNNRFLAERTGGTYSTLKVQPAELEDSGVYFCASSPGFRGAYGYTFGSGTRLTVV.

This clonotype was counted many times. The chain employs TRBV20-1 and TRBJ1-2; 12 bases match TRBD1. Trimming took 3 bases from V and 3 from J; bases not matched to a gene: 8. Germline CDR1 DFQATT, CDR2 SNEGSKA (reference sequence). The CDR3 consists of 16 residues. The CDR3 region is CSARFEGQGAYYGYTF. As DNA, the CDR3 is TGCAGTGCTAGGTTTGAGGGACAGGGGGCGTACTATGGCTACACCTTC.

This chain joins TRBV4-3 and TRBJ2-1; the match to TRBD1 covers 9 bases. J gave up 0 bases and V 3 bases, and 6 bases lay outside the gene matches. Germline assignment: CDR1 LGHNA and CDR2 YSLEER. The CDR3 spans 17 residues. The CDR3 reads CASSHNRGLSSYNEQFF. The CDR3 region has the DNA TGCGCCAGCAGCCATAACAGGGGGCTCAGCTCCTACAATGAGCAGTTCTTC.

The sample holds a few counts of this clonotype. The chain has TRBV6-2 or TRBV6-3 and TRBJ2-1; D perhaps matches TRBD1 (5 bases). CDR1 and CDR2 (germline): MNHEY, SVGEGT. Trimming pared 5 bases from V and 8 bases from J, leaving 10 bases between. The CDR3 sequence is 12 residues long. Here the CDR3 DNA reads TGTGCCAGCAGTAGGGGTTGGGATGAGCAGTTCTTC. Its translation is CASSRGWDEQFF.

The CDR3 loop reads CASSQGLAYNEQFF. CDR3 DNA: TGCGCCAGCAGCCAAGGACTAGCATACAATGAGCAGTTCTTC. The chain employs TRBV5-1 and TRBJ2-1; 8 bases line up with TRBD2. The CDR3 spans 14 residues. J was trimmed by 4 bases and V by 4 bases; bases with no gene match: 4. In germline, CDR1 is SGHRS, CDR2 YFSETQ.